A selection of T cell receptor beta chains follows, all from one sample in a study of OX40 agonist ivuxolimab in advanced cancers. TCRdb's table, derived via immunoSEQ multiplex PCR, lists solely in-frame clones and lacks some. The sample shows tens of thousands of clones, around 89% of them seen only once. The sequencing used CD4+ or CD8+ T cells sorted from blood, collected in a trial of the OX40 agonist ivuxolimab. All receptors come from an adult with an advanced solid tumor such as melanoma, head and neck, liver or kidney cancer. Both conserved end residues are part of each CDR3. Fields, in order: J gene, clone size, D gene, V gene, CDR3 length, CDR3 DNA, CDR3 protein. A D gene is named only where the DNA matches it firmly. Only some rows state a clone size, as once, few, many or a class for expanded clones.

j_call: TRBJ2-3; clone_size: .; d_call: .; v_call: TRBV2; cdr3_length: 15; cdr3_nt: TGTGCCAGCCGCAGGACAGCCATTTTCACAGATACGCAGTATTTT; cdr3_aa: CASRRTAIFTDTQYF
j_call: TRBJ1-1; clone_size: .; d_call: .; v_call: TRBV11-2; cdr3_length: 15; cdr3_nt: TGTGCCAGCAGCTTAGGCAGGTACATGAACACTGAAGCTTTCTTT; cdr3_aa: CASSLGRYMNTEAFF
j_call: TRBJ2-3; clone_size: .; d_call: .; v_call: TRBV5-1; cdr3_length: 14; cdr3_nt: TGCGCCAGCAGCTTGGAAGGCGGCCCCGATACGCAGTATTTT; cdr3_aa: CASSLEGGPDTQYF
j_call: TRBJ2-5; clone_size: .; d_call: .; v_call: TRBV27; cdr3_length: 15; cdr3_nt: TGTGCCAGCAGTTTAGCTGGGGCCTTACAAGAGACCCAGTACTTC; cdr3_aa: CASSLAGALQETQYF
j_call: TRBJ1-1; clone_size: .; d_call: .; v_call: TRBV5-4; cdr3_length: 14; cdr3_nt: TGTGCCAGCAGCTTCTCGTGGGTGAACACTGAAGCTTTCTTT; cdr3_aa: CASSFSWVNTEAFF
j_call: TRBJ2-2; clone_size: .; d_call: .; v_call: TRBV13; cdr3_length: 10; cdr3_nt: TGTGCCAGCGGTAGCGGGGAGCTGTTTTTT; cdr3_aa: CASGSGELFF
j_call: TRBJ1-1; clone_size: few; d_call: .; v_call: TRBV6-5; cdr3_length: 11; cdr3_nt: TGTGCCAGCAGTTCTGACACTGAAGCTTTCTTT; cdr3_aa: CASSSDTEAFF
j_call: TRBJ1-5; clone_size: .; d_call: TRBD1; v_call: TRBV6-5; cdr3_length: 15; cdr3_nt: TGTGCCAGCAGTTACGAGGGGGCTAGCAATCAGCCCCAGCATTTT; cdr3_aa: CASSYEGASNQPQHF
j_call: TRBJ2-1; clone_size: .; d_call: TRBD2; v_call: TRBV5-1; cdr3_length: 19; cdr3_nt: TGCGCCAGCAGCCCCAGGACTAGCGGGAGGGTAAGCTCCTACAATGAGCAGTTCTTC; cdr3_aa: CASSPRTSGRVSSYNEQFF
j_call: TRBJ2-7; clone_size: .; d_call: .; v_call: TRBV4-1; cdr3_length: 15; cdr3_nt: TGCGCCAGCAGCCAAGAAGTCCAGGGTACCTACGAGCAGTACTTC; cdr3_aa: CASSQEVQGTYEQYF
j_call: TRBJ1-6; clone_size: .; d_call: .; v_call: TRBV9; cdr3_length: 14; cdr3_nt: TGTGCCAGCAGCACCCGGGACACAAATTCACCCCTCCACTTT; cdr3_aa: CASSTRDTNSPLHF
j_call: TRBJ2-7; clone_size: .; d_call: .; v_call: TRBV10-2; cdr3_length: 13; cdr3_nt: TGCGCCAGCAGACCCCTAGCGCCCTACGAGCAGTACTTC; cdr3_aa: CASRPLAPYEQYF
j_call: TRBJ1-5; clone_size: .; d_call: .; v_call: TRBV27; cdr3_length: 15; cdr3_nt: TGTGCCAGCAGTTTTACAGGCCGGAGCAATCAGCCCCAGCATTTT; cdr3_aa: CASSFTGRSNQPQHF
j_call: TRBJ2-7; clone_size: .; d_call: .; v_call: TRBV27; cdr3_length: 12; cdr3_nt: TGTGCCAGCAGTTCCACGTACTACGGGCAGTACTTC; cdr3_aa: CASSSTYYGQYF
j_call: TRBJ2-7; clone_size: .; d_call: TRBD1; v_call: TRBV11-1; cdr3_length: 15; cdr3_nt: TGTGCCAGCAGTCAGCCTCAGGGGGCAAGCGACGAGCAGTACTTC; cdr3_aa: CASSQPQGASDEQYF
j_call: TRBJ1-3; clone_size: .; d_call: .; v_call: TRBV4-1; cdr3_length: 14; cdr3_nt: TGCGCCAGCAGCCAGGGGGTTATAGGAGACACCATATATTTT; cdr3_aa: CASSQGVIGDTIYF
j_call: TRBJ2-1; clone_size: .; d_call: TRBD1; v_call: TRBV9; cdr3_length: 14; cdr3_nt: TGTGCCAGCAGGTTCAGGGACAGGGGCGATGAGCAGTTCTTC; cdr3_aa: CASRFRDRGDEQFF
j_call: TRBJ2-7; clone_size: once; d_call: .; v_call: TRBV14; cdr3_length: 14; cdr3_nt: TGTGCCAGCAGCCAAGTTGACGGTCCCTACGAGCAGTACTTC; cdr3_aa: CASSQVDGPYEQYF
j_call: TRBJ1-2; clone_size: .; d_call: .; v_call: TRBV5-1; cdr3_length: 18; cdr3_nt: TGCGCCAGCAGCTTGACACACTTACGACAGGAAGAAGACTATGGCTACACCTTC; cdr3_aa: CASSLTHLRQEEDYGYTF
j_call: TRBJ1-1; clone_size: .; d_call: .; v_call: TRBV10-3; cdr3_length: 12; cdr3_nt: TGTGCCATCAGTGATACAGGTACTGAAGCTTTCTTT; cdr3_aa: CAISDTGTEAFF
j_call: TRBJ2-5; clone_size: .; d_call: .; v_call: TRBV7-9; cdr3_length: 12; cdr3_nt: TGTGCCAGCAGCTTAGACGGAGAGACCCAGTACTTC; cdr3_aa: CASSLDGETQYF
j_call: TRBJ2-3; clone_size: .; d_call: .; v_call: TRBV27; cdr3_length: 14; cdr3_nt: TGTGCCAGCAGTTTAAGTCAGTTCACAGATACGCAGTATTTT; cdr3_aa: CASSLSQFTDTQYF
j_call: TRBJ1-4; clone_size: .; d_call: .; v_call: TRBV4-1; cdr3_length: 16; cdr3_nt: TGCGCCAGCAGCCAAGCGGACGGACAGAGAGCTGAAAAACTGTTTTTT; cdr3_aa: CASSQADGQRAEKLFF
j_call: TRBJ2-1; clone_size: .; d_call: TRBD2; v_call: TRBV6-5; cdr3_length: 16; cdr3_nt: TGTGCCAGCAGTTACTCGTCTGGGACTAGCGGGGTGGTTGAGTTCTTC; cdr3_aa: CASSYSSGTSGVVEFF
j_call: TRBJ1-2; clone_size: .; d_call: .; v_call: TRBV19; cdr3_length: 16; cdr3_nt: TGTGCCAGTAGTATAGACCCCCATCTGATCCCCTATGGCTACACCTTC; cdr3_aa: CASSIDPHLIPYGYTF
j_call: TRBJ2-3; clone_size: .; d_call: .; v_call: TRBV25-1; cdr3_length: 12; cdr3_nt: TGTGCCAGCAGCCAGGGTACAGATACGCAGTATTTT; cdr3_aa: CASSQGTDTQYF
j_call: TRBJ2-1; clone_size: .; d_call: .; v_call: TRBV27; cdr3_length: 14; cdr3_nt: TGTGCCAGCAGTTTGGGTTCAGGGGCAGGTGAGCAGTTCTTC; cdr3_aa: CASSLGSGAGEQFF
j_call: TRBJ2-2; clone_size: .; d_call: TRBD2; v_call: TRBV29-1; cdr3_length: 16; cdr3_nt: TGCAGCGCCTCCGGGGTCCTAGCGGGAGGGCCAGGGGAGCTGTTTTTT; cdr3_aa: CSASGVLAGGPGELFF